The 11 T cell receptor beta chains listed next were all sequenced from one sample in a study of blood T cell repertoires in COVID-19. The method was immunoSEQ multiplex PCR; TCRdb's version includes in-frame clones alone and lacks a portion of them. The table has about 220,000 clones, approximately 84% seen once. Sequenced sample: peripheral blood. The source is a middle-aged man with active or convalescent COVID-19.

In DNA, the CDR3 is TGTGCCAGCAGCATGGGACAGCTGAATTCACCCCTCCACTTT. It codes for CASSMGQLNSPLHF. The chain links TRBV5-5 to TRBJ1-6; 7 bases align to TRBD1. The CDR3 contains 14 residues. V lost 4 bases and J lost 7; bases outside the gene matches: 5. Germline CDR1 SGHKS, CDR2 YYEKEE (reference sequence).

This chain links TRBV19 with TRBJ1-1; 7 bases align to TRBD1. After removal of 4 bases from V and 1 base from J, the junction contained 9 bases not matched to a gene. Germline lookup yields CDR1 LNHDA and CDR2 SQIVND (reference sequence). This CDR3 is built from 16 residues. CDR3 coding DNA: TGTGCCAGTAGTAAATTCGGCACAGGGGAGAACACTGAAGCTTTCTTT. Protein sequence: CASSKFGTGENTEAFF.

This sequence joins TRBV12-3 or TRBV12-4 and TRBJ1-1, with 7 positions matching TRBD1. Trimming removed 4 bases from V and 8 bases from J; junction bases left unmatched: 4. The CDR3 sequence is 12 residues long. CDR3: CASSYGTAEAFF. In DNA form, the CDR3 reads TGTGCCAGCAGTTACGGGACAGCGGAAGCTTTCTTT.

The gene calls are TRBV5-5 and TRBJ2-1; TRBD1 aligns across 10 bases. The germline V gene encodes CDR1 SGHKS and CDR2 YYEKEE (reference sequence). V lost 4 bases to trimming and J lost 0 bases; unmatched junction nucleotides: 4. This CDR3 is built from 16 residues. The CDR3, as DNA: TGTGCCAGCAGCACGGGACAGGGGAGCTCCTACAATGAGCAGTTCTTC. Its protein is CASSTGQGSSYNEQFF.

The chain employs TRBV7-9 and TRBJ2-3, with D maybe TRBD2 (7 bases). The V end lost 7 bases, the J end lost 1 base, and 12 bases lay between the germline ends. Germline V CDR1 and CDR2: SEHNR, FQNEAQ (reference sequence). The CDR3 is 14 residues long. This CDR3 reads CASKGGEGTDTQYF. In nucleotides, the CDR3 is TGTGCCAGCAAAGGGGGGGAGGGCACAGATACGCAGTATTTT.

The gene calls are TRBV28 and TRBJ2-7; 8 nucleotides agree with TRBD1. Trimming cost V 6 bases and J 0 bases; bases outside gene matches: 7. Germline lookup yields CDR1 MDHEN and CDR2 SYDVKM. This CDR3 is built from 15 residues. The CDR3 DNA is TGTGCCAGCAGGCCTACAGGGGGAAGCTCCTACGAGCAGTACTTC. As protein: CASRPTGGSSYEQYF.

This chain uses TRBV7-3 with TRBJ1-1; D is uncertain. Germline values: CDR1 SGHTA, CDR2 FQGTGA. V lost 2 bases and J lost 4, with 8 bases in between. The CDR3 consists of 13 residues. The CDR3 region has the DNA TGTGCCAGCAGCTTATACGAGGGCACTGAAGCTTTCTTT. Translated, it gives CASSLYEGTEAFF. The variable domain in full, with the rest retrieved from reference TRBV7-3 and TRBJ1-1, is GAGVSQTPSNKVTEKGKYVELRCDPISGHTALYWYRQSLGQGPEFLIYFQGTGAADDSGLPNDRFFAVRPEGSVSTLKIQRTERGDSAVYLCASSLYEGTEAFFGQGTRLTVV.

This clone was picked up one time. This chain connects TRBV19 to TRBJ1-1, with D maybe TRBD1 (6 bases). The length of the CDR3 is 15 residues. Germline CDR1 reads LNHDA; CDR2 reads SQIVND (reference sequence). Trimming took 3 bases from V and 4 from J, leaving 15 bases between them. Here the CDR3 DNA reads TGTGCCAGTAGTATCCCCCCGGCAGGGGTCACTGAAGCTTTCTTT. Translated, it gives CASSIPPAGVTEAFF.

V is TRBV15 and J is TRBJ2-7, with 8 positions matching TRBD1. V shed 0 bases and J 3 bases; nucleotides not matched to a gene: 7. Germline V lookup: CDR1 LNHNV, CDR2 YYDKDF (reference sequence). This CDR3 is built from 16 residues. CDR3 DNA: TGTGCCACCAGCAGAGAGACCGCGGGACAGGTCTACGAGCAGTACTTC. Its translation is CATSRETAGQVYEQYF.

The chain has TRBV6-1 and TRBJ2-7, with 11 positions matching TRBD1. V was clipped by 6 bases and J by 3 bases; unmatched bases: 10. This CDR3 spans 16 amino acids. CDR1 is MNHNS and CDR2 is SASEGT in the germline V gene. The CDR3 DNA reads TGTGCCAGCAGAGAATGGACGGGACAGGGGGTCTACGAGCAGTACTTC. Its translation: CASREWTGQGVYEQYF.

The chain carries TRBV12-5 and TRBJ1-1; 7 positions match TRBD1. The CDR3 runs 15 residues. The germline gives CDR1 LGHNT, CDR2 FRNRAP. Losses at the gene ends were 3 bases for V and 4 bases for J; bases not matched to a gene: 8. CDR3 protein: CASGFPQGKVTEAFF. The CDR3 DNA is TGTGCTAGTGGTTTCCCACAGGGGAAGGTCACTGAAGCTTTCTTT.